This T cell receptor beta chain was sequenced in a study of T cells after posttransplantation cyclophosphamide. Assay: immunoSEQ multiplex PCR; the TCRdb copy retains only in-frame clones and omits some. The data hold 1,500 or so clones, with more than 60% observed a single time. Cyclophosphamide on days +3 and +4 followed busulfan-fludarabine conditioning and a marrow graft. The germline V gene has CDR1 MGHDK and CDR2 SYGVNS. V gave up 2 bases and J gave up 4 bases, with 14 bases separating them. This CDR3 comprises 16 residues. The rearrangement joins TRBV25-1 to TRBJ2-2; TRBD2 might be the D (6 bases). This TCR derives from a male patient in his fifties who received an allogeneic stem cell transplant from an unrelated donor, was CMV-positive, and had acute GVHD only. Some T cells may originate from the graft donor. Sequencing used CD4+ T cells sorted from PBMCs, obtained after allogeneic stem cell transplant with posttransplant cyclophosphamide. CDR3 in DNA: TGTGCCAGCAGTGAAAAAACGGGAGCGGGCACCGGGGAGCTGTTTTTT. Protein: CASSEKTGAGTGELFF. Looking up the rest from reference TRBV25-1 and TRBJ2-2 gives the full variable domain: EADIYQTPRYLVIGTGKKITLECSQTMGHDKMYWYQQDPGMELHLIHYSYGVNSTEKGDLSSESTVSRIRTEHFPLTLESARPSHTSQYLCASSEKTGAGTGELFFGEGSRLTVL.